The T cell receptor (beta chain) described here comes from a study of vaccination and CD4 T cells after COVID-19. Study-wide background: Convalescent donors totaled six males and four females, including two who were Hispanic.

Sequencing of cultured CD4+ T cell DNA used the Oncomine TCR Beta short-read assay. Researchers extracted genomic DNA from CD4+ T cells that had been cultured. TCRdb re-derived calls from the PCR reads in MiXCR, one entry per CDR3 protein. The sample has 17,000 or so distinct CDR3 sequences; just over 70% are singletons. This CDR3 has 15 amino acids. CDR1 and CDR2 from the germline V gene are SEHNR and FQNEAQ (reference sequence). The trim removed 4 bases at V and 7 bases at J, leaving 4 bases unmatched. The treatment: roughly ten-day PBMC culture with coronavirus spike peptide pools or control peptides (ViraFEST assay). Each well held over 1.5 million PBMCs in IL-2 (roughly 10 IU/ml) medium with around 9.4 ug/ml peptide pools. On this clonotype: Its antigen is unknown.

This TCR was recovered from a human donor who had recovered from COVID-19. Specimen: CD4+ T cells from blood, cultured in vitro. This chain connects TRBV7-9 to TRBJ2-1; 13 bases map to TRBD2. The CDR3: CASSSGTSGINEQFF. CDR3 DNA sequence: TGTGCCAGCAGCTCTGGGACTAGCGGGATAAATGAGCAGTTCTTC.